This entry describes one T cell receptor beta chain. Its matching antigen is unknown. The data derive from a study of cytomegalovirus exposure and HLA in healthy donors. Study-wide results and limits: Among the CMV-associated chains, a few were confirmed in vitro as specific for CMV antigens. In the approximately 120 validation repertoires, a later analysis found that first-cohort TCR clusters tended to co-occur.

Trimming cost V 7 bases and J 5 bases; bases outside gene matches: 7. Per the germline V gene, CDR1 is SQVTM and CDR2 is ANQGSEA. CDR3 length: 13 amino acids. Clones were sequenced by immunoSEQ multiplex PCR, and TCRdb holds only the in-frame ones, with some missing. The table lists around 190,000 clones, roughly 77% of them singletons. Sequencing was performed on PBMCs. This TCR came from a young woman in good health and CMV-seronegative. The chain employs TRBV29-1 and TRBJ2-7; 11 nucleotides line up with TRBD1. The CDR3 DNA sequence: TGCAGCGCCAAAGAGGACAGGGGGCACGAGCAGTACTTC. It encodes CSAKEDRGHEQYF.